This passage covers 16 T cell receptor beta chains from one sample sequenced in a study of T cell responses to AZD1222 COVID-19 vaccine (dated by TCRdb to the early 2020s). The sample's time point label is to be understood as: about 28 days (+/-7) after the second vaccine dose. Library preparation used the immunoSEQ multiplex PCR assay. TCRdb took this table from immuneACCESS and kept in-frame rearrangements with V and J called. Such tables lack part of the clones; where checked against another copy, unresolved V genes explain under half of the gap, and the rest is unexplained. The sample table shows some 60,000 clones, and over 60% are seen once. The ten top clones hold less than 4.5% of the sample. Sequencing used peripheral blood, obtained 28 days after the second AZD1222 dose. Source of these receptors: an adult who received the AZD1222 COVID-19 vaccine.

The chain is built from TRBV5-1 and TRBJ1-3; 9 bases match TRBD1. Losses at the gene ends were 3 bases for V and 2 bases for J; bases not matched to a gene: 12. The CDR3 is made up of 18 amino acids. Germline-derived CDR1 and CDR2 are SGHRS and YFSETQ. The CDR3, as DNA: TGCGCCAGCAGCTCAGGGAACAGGGGGCCTTCGGCTGGAAACACCATATATTTT. Translated, it gives CASSSGNRGPSAGNTIYF. Using reference TRBV5-1 and TRBJ1-3 for the parts outside the CDR3, the full variable domain is KAGVTQTPRYLIKTRGQQVTLSCSPISGHRSVSWYQQTPGQGLQFLFEYFSETQRNKGNFPGRFSGRQFSNSRSEMNVSTLELGDSALYLCASSSGNRGPSAGNTIYFGEGSWLTVV.

In its sample, this clone was seen once. The rearrangement joins TRBV19 to TRBJ1-5; D gene uncertain. The CDR3 sequence is 13 residues long. V was clipped by 3 bases and J by 2 bases, with 5 bases between them. Germline CDR1 is LNHDA and CDR2 is SQIVND (reference sequence). CDR3 sequence (DNA): TGTGCCAGTAGTATTGAGGGCAATCAGCCCCAGCATTTT. This translates into CASSIEGNQPQHF.

This sequence joins TRBV19 and TRBJ1-1, with 10 bases identical to TRBD1. The V and J ends lost 5 bases and 5 bases, in that order; junction bases with no gene match: 8. The CDR3 has 15 residues. Germline V lookup: CDR1 LNHDA, CDR2 SQIVND (reference sequence). Written as DNA, the CDR3 is TGTGCCAGTAGTCCATGGGACAGGGGAGGGACTGAAGCTTTCTTT. It specifies CASSPWDRGGTEAFF.

The chain uses TRBV2 and TRBJ1-6; 7 nucleotides match TRBD1. This CDR3 spans 15 amino acids. Germline trimming cut 4 bases from V and 6 bases from J; bases unmatched to any gene: 6. Germline V gives CDR1 SNHLY, CDR2 FYNNEI. The CDR3 here is CASSATGQINSPLHF. In DNA, the CDR3 is TGTGCCAGCAGTGCTACGGGACAGATTAATTCACCCCTCCACTTT.

This rearrangement joins TRBV14 to TRBJ1-5; weak D call: TRBD1 (5 bases). The V end was cut by 0 bases, the J end by 6 bases, with 24 bases between. CDR1 is SGHDN, CDR2 FVKESK, per germline. This CDR3 has 19 residues. The CDR3 protein is CASSQDRNRSREKTQPQHF. The CDR3 bases are TGTGCCAGCAGCCAAGATCGTAATAGGAGCAGGGAGAAAACTCAGCCCCAGCATTTT.

This clone was counted a few times. CDR3 protein: CASARRFVRTDTQYF. CDR3 nucleotides: TGTGCCAGCGCCCGGAGATTCGTTCGCACAGATACGCAGTATTTT. The chain is built from TRBV5-6 and TRBJ2-3; D unresolved. The V gene lost 7 bases and the J gene lost 1 base, with 16 bases spanning the gap. The germline gives CDR1 SGHDT, CDR2 YYEEEE. The CDR3 length is 15 residues.

This clone was counted once. The V call is TRBV19, the J call TRBJ1-4, with TRBD1 matching 7 bases. Germline V lookup: CDR1 LNHDA, CDR2 SQIVND (reference sequence). Trimming cost V 6 bases and J 8 bases; bases outside gene matches: 12. The CDR3 consists of 15 residues. The chain's CDR3 is CASSPLGTANEKLFF. In DNA form, the CDR3 reads TGTGCCAGTAGCCCCCTTGGGACAGCGAACGAAAAACTGTTTTTT.

This clone showed up just a few times. This sequence joins TRBV6-2 or TRBV6-3 and TRBJ2-4; D is perhaps TRBD2 (6 bases). V was shortened by 4 bases and J by 4 bases, with 14 bases between the two germline ends. The CDR3 loop spans 15 amino acids. CDR1 and CDR2 from the germline V gene are MNHEY and SVGEGT. CDR3 sequence (DNA): TGTGCCAGCAGTTGGCGGGGAGGTTCTAAAAACATTCAGTACTTC. Translation gives CASSWRGGSKNIQYF.

V is TRBV18 and J is TRBJ2-2; D possibly matches TRBD1 or TRBD2 (5 bases each). The V end lost 2 bases, the J end lost 0 bases, and 10 bases lay between the germline ends. CDR3 length: 16 amino acids. From germline, CDR1 is KGHSH and CDR2 LQKENI. The CDR3 sequence: CASSPMGPANTGELFF. The CDR3 nucleotides read TGTGCCAGCTCACCAATGGGACCCGCGAACACCGGGGAGCTGTTTTTT.

This clone was observed a few times. The chain links TRBV12-3 or TRBV12-4 to TRBJ2-2; perhaps D is TRBD1 or TRBD2 (5 bases each). The CDR3 length is 13 residues. Trimming took off 8 bases at V and 4 bases at J, with 11 bases between the two ends. The CDR3 nucleotides read TGTGCCAGCCGGGGCAGGCTCACCGGGGAGCTGTTTTTT. Amino acids: CASRGRLTGELFF.

V and J are TRBV6-2 or TRBV6-3 and TRBJ1-2; TRBD1 aligns across 7 bases. Germline CDR1 reads MNHEY; CDR2 reads SVGEGT. Trimming took 4 bases from V and 4 from J; bases not matched to a gene: 9. There are 15 residues in the CDR3. DNA for the CDR3: TGTGCCAGCAGTTTGACGGTCAGGGGGGGCTATGGCTACACCTTC. Amino acids: CASSLTVRGGYGYTF.

The chain employs TRBV3-1 (or the pseudogene TRBV3-2) and TRBJ1-1, with D hard to call. The V gene lost 2 bases and the J gene lost 3 bases, with 7 bases spanning the gap. Germline V gives CDR1 LGHDT, CDR2 YNNKEL (reference sequence). The CDR3 contains 13 residues. CDR3 DNA sequence: TGTGCCAGCAGCCAAAATCCAGACACTGAAGCTTTCTTT. Protein sequence: CASSQNPDTEAFF.

This clone turned up a few times. This rearrangement joins TRBV11-2 to TRBJ2-3; no clear D gene. The CDR3 spans 13 residues. Looked up from germline, CDR1 is SGHAT and CDR2 is FQNNGV. The germline V and J ends were trimmed by 2 bases and 3 bases, with 6 bases remaining between them. DNA of the CDR3: TGTGCCAGCAGCTTACTTCTGACAGATACGCAGTATTTT. Protein sequence: CASSLLLTDTQYF. Combining the CDR3 with reference TRBV11-2 and TRBJ2-3 gives the whole variable domain EAGVAQSPRYKIIEKRQSVAFWCNPISGHATLYWYQQILGQGPKLLIQFQNNGVVDDSQLPKDRFSAERLKGVDSTLKIQPAKLEDSAVYLCASSLLLTDTQYFGPGTRLTVL.

The sample holds one count of this clone. In DNA, the CDR3 is TGTGCCACCAGCAGAGAGAGGCGGGAGTTGAATCAGCCCCAGCATTTT. This sequence encodes CATSRERRELNQPQHF. The J gene is TRBJ1-5, the V gene TRBV15; D remains ambiguous. Germline V gives CDR1 LNHNV, CDR2 YYDKDF (reference sequence). The CDR3 is 16 residues long. The V end lost 0 bases, the J end lost 4 bases, and 13 bases lay between the germline ends.

This chain uses TRBV18 with TRBJ2-7, with a tentative D call TRBD2 (5 bases). Germline lookup yields CDR1 KGHSH and CDR2 LQKENI. Deletions cut 2 bases from V and 7 bases from J, with 18 bases between. The CDR3 loop spans 15 amino acids. The CDR3, as DNA: TGTGCCAGCTCACCAGAACGAGCCCACGGAGGAGAGCAGTACTTC. Residues: CASSPERAHGGEQYF.

Of note for this clone: At one end, the junction sequence differs from germline, possibly due to a read error. The chain employs TRBV3-1 (or the pseudogene TRBV3-2) and TRBJ2-2; tentative D call: TRBD1 (6 bases). Germline assignment: CDR1 LGHDT and CDR2 YNNKEL (reference sequence). The CDR3 covers 15 residues. The CDR3 region has the DNA TGTGCCAGCAGCCAAGTTCTGGGGGCTATGGGGGATCTGTTTTTT. This encodes CASSQVLGAMGDLFF.